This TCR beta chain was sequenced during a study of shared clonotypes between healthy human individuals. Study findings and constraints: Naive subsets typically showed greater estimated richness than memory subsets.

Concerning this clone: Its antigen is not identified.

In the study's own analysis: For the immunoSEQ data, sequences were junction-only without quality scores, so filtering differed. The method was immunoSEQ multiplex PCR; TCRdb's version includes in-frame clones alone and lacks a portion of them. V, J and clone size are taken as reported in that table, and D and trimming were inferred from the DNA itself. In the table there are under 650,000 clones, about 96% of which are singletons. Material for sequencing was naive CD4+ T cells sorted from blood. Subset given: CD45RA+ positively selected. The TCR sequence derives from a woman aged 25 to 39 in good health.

The CDR3 spells CASSPKTNYGYTF. The CDR3 region has the DNA TGTGCCAGCTCACCAAAAACTAACTATGGCTACACCTTC. This chain connects TRBV18 to TRBJ1-2; D is ambiguous. The ends were cut back, 2 bases at V and 0 bases at J, with 4 bases in the middle. From germline, CDR1 is KGHSH and CDR2 LQKENI. This CDR3 region has 13 residues. The full variable domain, rest sourced from reference TRBV18 and TRBJ1-2, is NAGVMQNPRHLVRRRGQEARLRCSPMKGHSHVYWYRQLPEEGLKFMVYLQKENIIDESGMPKERFSAEFPKEGPSILRIQQVVRGDSAAYFCASSPKTNYGYTFGSGTRLTVV.